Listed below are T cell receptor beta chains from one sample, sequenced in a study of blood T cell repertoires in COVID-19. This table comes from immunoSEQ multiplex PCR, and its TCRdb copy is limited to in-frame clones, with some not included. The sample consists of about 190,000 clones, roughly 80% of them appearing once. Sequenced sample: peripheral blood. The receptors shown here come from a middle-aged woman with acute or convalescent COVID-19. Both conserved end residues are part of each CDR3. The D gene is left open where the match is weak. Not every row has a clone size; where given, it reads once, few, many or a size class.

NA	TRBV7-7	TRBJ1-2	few	CASSLRFRLPYGYTF	TGTGCTAGCAGCTTAAGGTTTAGACTGCCTTATGGCTACACCTTC
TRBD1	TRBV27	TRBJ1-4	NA	CASSPVGTGTGHEKLFF	TGTGCCAGCAGCCCCGTGGGAACCGGGACAGGGCACGAAAAACTGTTTTTT
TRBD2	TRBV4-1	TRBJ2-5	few	CASSQFETSYQETQYF	TGCGCCAGCAGCCAATTTGAGACTAGCTACCAAGAGACCCAGTACTTC
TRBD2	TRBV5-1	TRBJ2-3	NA	CASERGVGTDTQYF	TGCGCCAGTGAACGGGGGGTCGGCACAGATACGCAGTATTTT
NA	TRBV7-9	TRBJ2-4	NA	CASSPLGGAAKNIQYF	TGTGCCAGCAGCCCTTTAGGGGGGGCGGCCAAAAACATTCAGTACTTC
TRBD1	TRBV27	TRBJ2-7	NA	CASSPTGGPYEQYF	TGTGCCAGCAGCCCGACAGGGGGCCCCTACGAGCAGTACTTC
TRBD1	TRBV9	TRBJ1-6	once	CASSAGTGGYSPLHF	TGTGCCAGCAGCGCCGGGACAGGGGGCTATTCACCCCTCCACTTT
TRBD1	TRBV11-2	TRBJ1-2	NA	CASSPGTEYGYTF	TGTGCCAGCAGCCCCGGGACAGAGTATGGCTACACCTTC
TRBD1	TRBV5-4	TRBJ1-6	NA	CASSPGQGDSPLHF	TGTGCCAGCAGCCCGGGACAGGGTGATTCACCCCTCCACTTT
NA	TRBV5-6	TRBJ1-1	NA	CASSLSDSHTEAFF	TGTGCCAGCAGCTTGTCGGACAGCCACACTGAAGCTTTCTTT
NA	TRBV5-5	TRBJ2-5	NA	CASSLSGGETQYF	TGTGCCAGCAGCTTGTCCGGGGGAGAGACCCAGTACTTC
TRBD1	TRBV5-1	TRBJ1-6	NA	CASSPASRTGFESPLHF	TGCGCCAGCAGCCCAGCAAGCCGGACAGGGTTCGAATCACCCCTCCACTTT
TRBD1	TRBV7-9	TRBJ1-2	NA	CASSPTGSYGYTF	TGTGCCAGCAGCCCGACAGGGAGCTATGGCTACACCTTC
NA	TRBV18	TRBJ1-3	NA	CASSPPGSGSGNTIYF	TGTGCCAGCTCACCACCGGGGAGCGGCTCTGGAAACACCATATATTTT
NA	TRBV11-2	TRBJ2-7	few	CASSRGAVIYEQYF	TGTGCCAGCAGCCGGGGGGCGGTTATTTACGAGCAGTACTTC
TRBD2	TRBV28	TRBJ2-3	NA	CASSAGTSGRPLTDTQYF	TGTGCCAGCAGTGCCGGGACTAGCGGGAGGCCTCTCACAGATACGCAGTATTTT
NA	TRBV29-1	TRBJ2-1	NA	CSVRGDHKSYNEQFF	TGCAGCGTTCGGGGAGACCACAAATCCTACAATGAGCAGTTCTTC
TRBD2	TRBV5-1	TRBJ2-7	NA	CASSLGVSGVIYEQYF	TGCGCCAGCAGCTTGGGGGTTAGCGGGGTCATCTACGAGCAGTACTTC
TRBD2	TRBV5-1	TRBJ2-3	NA	CASSLGVLAGVDTQYF	TGCGCCAGCAGCTTGGGCGTTCTAGCGGGAGTGGATACGCAGTATTTT
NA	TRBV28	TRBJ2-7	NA	CASSTGEQYF	TGTGCCAGCTCAACCGGCGAGCAGTACTTC
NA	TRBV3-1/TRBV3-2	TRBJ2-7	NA	CASSQDGGAGAYEQYF	TGTGCCAGCAGCCAAGATGGGGGGGCCGGGGCCTACGAGCAGTACTTC
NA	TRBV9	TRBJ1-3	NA	CASSVGQVGNTIYF	TGTGCCAGCAGCGTAGGACAGGTTGGAAACACCATATATTTT
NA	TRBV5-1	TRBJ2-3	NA	CASSLVGRARGGDTQYF	TGCGCCAGCAGCTTGGTAGGCCGGGCACGGGGAGGAGATACGCAGTATTTT
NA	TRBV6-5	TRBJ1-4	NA	CASSRQALEEKLFF	TGTGCCAGCAGCCGACAGGCCCTGGAGGAAAAACTGTTTTTT
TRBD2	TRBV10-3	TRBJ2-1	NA	CAIRPTSGGSDEQFF	TGTGCCATCAGGCCCACTAGCGGGGGATCGGATGAGCAGTTCTTC
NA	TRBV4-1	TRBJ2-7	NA	CASSQEVYYTYEQYF	TGCGCCAGCAGCCAAGAGGTCTATTATACCTACGAGCAGTACTTC
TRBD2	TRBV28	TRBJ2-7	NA	CASILGSGRGEQYF	TGTGCCAGCATCCTGGGGAGCGGGAGAGGCGAGCAGTACTTC
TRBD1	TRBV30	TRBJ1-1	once	CAWRDRDRENEAFF	TGTGCCTGGAGGGATCGGGACAGGGAGAATGAAGCTTTCTTT
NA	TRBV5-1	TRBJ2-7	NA	CASSLDRAEEQYF	TGCGCCAGCAGCTTGGACAGGGCGGAGGAGCAGTACTTC
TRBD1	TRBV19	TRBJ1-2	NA	CASSTQGGIYGYTF	TGTGCCAGTAGTACCCAGGGGGGTATTTACGGCTACACCTTC